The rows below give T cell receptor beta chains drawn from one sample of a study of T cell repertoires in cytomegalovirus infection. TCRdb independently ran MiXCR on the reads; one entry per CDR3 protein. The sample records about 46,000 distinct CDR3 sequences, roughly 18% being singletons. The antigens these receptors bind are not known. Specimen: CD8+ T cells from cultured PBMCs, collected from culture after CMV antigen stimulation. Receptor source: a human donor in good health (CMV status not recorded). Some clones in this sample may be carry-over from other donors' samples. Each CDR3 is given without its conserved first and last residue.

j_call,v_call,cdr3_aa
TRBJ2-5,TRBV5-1,ASRRSGGETQY
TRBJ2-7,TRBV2,ASSEALYQGLTYEQY
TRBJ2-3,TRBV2,ASRLRALATSTDTQY
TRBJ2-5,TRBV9,ASSPGWASYQETQY
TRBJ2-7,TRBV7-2,ASSETYEQY
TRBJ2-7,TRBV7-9,ASGFRGQGDHEQY
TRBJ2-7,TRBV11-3,ASSPVIGTAYEQY
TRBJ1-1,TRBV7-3,ASSLNRNHEAF
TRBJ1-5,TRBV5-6,ASSFGVQPQH
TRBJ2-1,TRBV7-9,ASSLGGSGYNEQF
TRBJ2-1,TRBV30,AWGIYRDSREQF
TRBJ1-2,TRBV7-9,ASSLAGTAIYGYT
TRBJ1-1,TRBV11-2,ASSSGQGDTEAF
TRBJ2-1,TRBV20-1,SARDSGQGIDEQF
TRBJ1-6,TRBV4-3,ASSQDRTRNSPLH
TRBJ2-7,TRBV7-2,ASSLSPFGGREQY
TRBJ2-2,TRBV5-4,ASTKTNTGELF
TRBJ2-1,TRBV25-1,ASSEYEGGDNEQF
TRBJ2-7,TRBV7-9,ASSVLDRSSYEQY
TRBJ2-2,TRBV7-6,ASSSPVVDTGELF
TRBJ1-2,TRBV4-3,ASSQDEELGSYGYT
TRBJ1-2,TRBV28,ASSLGWDASYGYT
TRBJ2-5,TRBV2,ASVLGAGIQETQY
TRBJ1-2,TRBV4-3,ASSQERTAEGLRYGYT
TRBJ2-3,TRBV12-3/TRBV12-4,ASSLKRGGTDTQY
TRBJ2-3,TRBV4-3,ASSQDDKTSTDTQY
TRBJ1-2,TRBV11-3,ASSSRGADTINYGYT
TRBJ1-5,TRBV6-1,ASIPTGDSNQPQH
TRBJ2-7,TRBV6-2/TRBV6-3,ASSYNGEQY